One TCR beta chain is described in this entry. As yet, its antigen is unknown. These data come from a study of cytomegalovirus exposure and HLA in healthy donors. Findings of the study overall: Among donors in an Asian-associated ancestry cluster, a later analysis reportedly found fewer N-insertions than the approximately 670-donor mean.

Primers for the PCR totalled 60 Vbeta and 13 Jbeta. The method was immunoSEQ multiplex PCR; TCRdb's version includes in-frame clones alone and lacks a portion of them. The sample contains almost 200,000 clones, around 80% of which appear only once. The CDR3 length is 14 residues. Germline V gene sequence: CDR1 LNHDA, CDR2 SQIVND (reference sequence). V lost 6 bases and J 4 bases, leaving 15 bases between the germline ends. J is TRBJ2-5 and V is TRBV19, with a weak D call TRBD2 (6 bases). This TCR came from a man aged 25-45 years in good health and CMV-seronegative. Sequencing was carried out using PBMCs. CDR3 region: CASSLPGLGETQYF. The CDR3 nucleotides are TGTGCCAGTAGCCTTCCGGGACTGGGAGAGACCCAGTACTTC.